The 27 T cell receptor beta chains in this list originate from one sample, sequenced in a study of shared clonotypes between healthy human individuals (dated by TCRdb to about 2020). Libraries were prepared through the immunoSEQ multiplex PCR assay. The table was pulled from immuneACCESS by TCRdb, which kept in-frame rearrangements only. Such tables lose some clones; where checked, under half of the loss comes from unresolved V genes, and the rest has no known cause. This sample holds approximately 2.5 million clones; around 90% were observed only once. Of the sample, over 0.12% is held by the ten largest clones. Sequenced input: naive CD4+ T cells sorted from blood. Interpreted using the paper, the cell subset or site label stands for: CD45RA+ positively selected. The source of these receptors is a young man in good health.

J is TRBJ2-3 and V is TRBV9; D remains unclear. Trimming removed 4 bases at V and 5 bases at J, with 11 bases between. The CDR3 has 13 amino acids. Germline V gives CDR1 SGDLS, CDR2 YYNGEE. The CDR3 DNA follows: TGTGCCAGCAGCCAAGGAGTGGGAGATACGCAGTATTTT. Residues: CASSQGVGDTQYF.

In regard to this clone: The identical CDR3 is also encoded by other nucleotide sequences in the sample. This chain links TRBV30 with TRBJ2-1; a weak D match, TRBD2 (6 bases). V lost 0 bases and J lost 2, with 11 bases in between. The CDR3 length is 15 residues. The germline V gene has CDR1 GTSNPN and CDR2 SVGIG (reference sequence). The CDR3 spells CAWSVRRGPYNEQFF. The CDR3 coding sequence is TGTGCCTGGAGTGTCCGGCGGGGCCCCTACAATGAGCAGTTCTTC.

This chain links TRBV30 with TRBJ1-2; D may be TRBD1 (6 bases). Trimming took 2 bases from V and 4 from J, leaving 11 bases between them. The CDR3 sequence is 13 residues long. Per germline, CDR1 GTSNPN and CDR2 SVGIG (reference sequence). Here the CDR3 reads CAWSSGVGYGYTF. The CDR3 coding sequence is TGTGCCTGGAGTTCAGGGGTCGGCTATGGCTACACCTTC.

CDR3 residues: CASSPPGTKDETQYF. CDR3 bases: TGTGCCAGCTCACCTCCCGGGACAAAGGATGAGACCCAGTACTTC. The chain has TRBV18 and TRBJ2-5; the D gene is possibly TRBD1 (6 bases). CDR3 size: 15 residues. CDR1 is KGHSH and CDR2 is LQKENI in the germline V gene. The V end lost 3 bases, the J end lost 5 bases, and 16 bases lay between the germline ends.

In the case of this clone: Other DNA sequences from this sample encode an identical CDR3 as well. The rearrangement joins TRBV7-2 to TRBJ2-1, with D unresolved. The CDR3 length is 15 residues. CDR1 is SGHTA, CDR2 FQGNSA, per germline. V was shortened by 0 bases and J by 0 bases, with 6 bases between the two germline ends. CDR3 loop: CASSLAVSSYNEQFF. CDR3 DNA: TGTGCCAGCAGCTTAGCGGTTAGCTCCTACAATGAGCAGTTCTTC.

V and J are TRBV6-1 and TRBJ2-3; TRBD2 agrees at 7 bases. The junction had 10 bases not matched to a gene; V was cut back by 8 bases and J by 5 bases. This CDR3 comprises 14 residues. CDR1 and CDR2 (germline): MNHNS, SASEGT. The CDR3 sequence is CASQPSGSGDTQYF. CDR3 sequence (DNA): TGTGCCAGCCAGCCTAGCGGCTCAGGAGATACGCAGTATTTT.

The CDR3 loop is CASSELRQALGDEQFF. CDR3 DNA sequence: TGTGCCAGCAGTGAATTGAGACAGGCTCTGGGGGACGAGCAGTTCTTC. The chain recombines TRBV2 with TRBJ2-1; D may be TRBD1 (6 bases). CDR1 is SNHLY and CDR2 is FYNNEI in the germline V gene. The CDR3 spans 16 residues. V was cut by 2 bases and J by 10 bases, with 21 bases left in between. Drawing the rest from reference TRBV2 and TRBJ2-1, the complete variable domain is EPEVTQTPSHQVTQMGQEVILRCVPISNHLYFYWYRQILGQKVEFLVSFYNNEISEKSEIFDDQFSVERPDGSNFTLKIRSTKLEDSAMYFCASSELRQALGDEQFFGPGTRLTVL.

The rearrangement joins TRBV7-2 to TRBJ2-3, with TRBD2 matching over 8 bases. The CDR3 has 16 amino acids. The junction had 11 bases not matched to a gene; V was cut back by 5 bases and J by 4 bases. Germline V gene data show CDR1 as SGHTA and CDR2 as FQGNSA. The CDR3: CASSPPGTRNPDTQYF. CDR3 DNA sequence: TGTGCCAGCAGCCCGCCCGGGACTAGGAACCCAGATACGCAGTATTTT.

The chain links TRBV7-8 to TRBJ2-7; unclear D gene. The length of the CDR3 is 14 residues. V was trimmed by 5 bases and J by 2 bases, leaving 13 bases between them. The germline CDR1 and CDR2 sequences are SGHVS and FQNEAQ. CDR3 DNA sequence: TGTGCCAGCAGCGTCGACGGCGGCCCCTACGAGCAGTACTTC. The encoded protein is CASSVDGGPYEQYF.

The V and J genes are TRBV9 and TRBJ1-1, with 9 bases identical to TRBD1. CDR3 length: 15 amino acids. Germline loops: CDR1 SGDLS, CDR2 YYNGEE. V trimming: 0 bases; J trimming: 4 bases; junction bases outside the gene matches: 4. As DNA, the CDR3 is TGTGCCAGCAGCGTAGGGGGACAGGGATTCACTGAAGCTTTCTTT. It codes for CASSVGGQGFTEAFF.

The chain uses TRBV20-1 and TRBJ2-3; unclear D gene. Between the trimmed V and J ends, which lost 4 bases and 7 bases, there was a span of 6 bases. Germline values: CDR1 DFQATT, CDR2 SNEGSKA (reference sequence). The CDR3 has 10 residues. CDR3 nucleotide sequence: TGCAGTGCTAATGTCCATACGCAGTATTTT. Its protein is CSANVHTQYF.

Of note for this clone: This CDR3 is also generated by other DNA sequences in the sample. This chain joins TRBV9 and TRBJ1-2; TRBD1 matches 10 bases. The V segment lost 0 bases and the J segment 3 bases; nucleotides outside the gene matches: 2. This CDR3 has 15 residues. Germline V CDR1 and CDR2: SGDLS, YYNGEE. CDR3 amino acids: CASSVGDRGDYGYTF. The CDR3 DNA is TGTGCCAGCAGCGTAGGGGACAGGGGTGACTATGGCTACACCTTC.

The chain's CDR3 is CASSHQGTLNTEAFF. In DNA form, the CDR3 reads TGCGCCAGCAGCCATCAGGGAACTTTGAACACTGAAGCTTTCTTT. The chain is built from TRBV4-1 and TRBJ1-1, with a possible D match to TRBD1 (5 bases). V lost 3 bases and J 0 bases, leaving 11 bases between the germline ends. Germline V gene sequence: CDR1 MGHRA, CDR2 YSYEKL. There are 15 residues in the CDR3.

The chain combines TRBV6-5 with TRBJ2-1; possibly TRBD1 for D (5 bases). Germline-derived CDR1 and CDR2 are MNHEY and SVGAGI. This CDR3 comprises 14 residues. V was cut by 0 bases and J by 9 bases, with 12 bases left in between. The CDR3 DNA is TGTGCCAGCAGTTACTCGATCAGGGCTGGTGAGCAGTTCTTC. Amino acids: CASSYSIRAGEQFF.

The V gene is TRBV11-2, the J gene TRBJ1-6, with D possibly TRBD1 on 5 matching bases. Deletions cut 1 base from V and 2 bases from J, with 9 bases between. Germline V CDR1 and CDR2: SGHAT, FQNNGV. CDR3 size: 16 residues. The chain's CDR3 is CASSLGGEPYNSPLHF. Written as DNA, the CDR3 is TGTGCCAGCAGCTTAGGGGGGGAACCCTATAATTCACCCCTCCACTTT.

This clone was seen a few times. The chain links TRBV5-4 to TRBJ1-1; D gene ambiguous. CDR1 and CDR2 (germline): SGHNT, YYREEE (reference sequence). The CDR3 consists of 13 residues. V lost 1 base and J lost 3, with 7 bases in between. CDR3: CASSLPQDTEAFF. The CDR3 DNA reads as TGTGCCAGCAGCTTGCCCCAAGACACTGAAGCTTTCTTT. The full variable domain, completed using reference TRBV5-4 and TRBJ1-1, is ETGVTQSPTHLIKTRGQQVTLRCSSQSGHNTVSWYQQALGQGPQFIFQYYREEENGRGNFPPRFSGLQFPNYSSELNVNALELDDSALYLCASSLPQDTEAFFGQGTRLTVV.

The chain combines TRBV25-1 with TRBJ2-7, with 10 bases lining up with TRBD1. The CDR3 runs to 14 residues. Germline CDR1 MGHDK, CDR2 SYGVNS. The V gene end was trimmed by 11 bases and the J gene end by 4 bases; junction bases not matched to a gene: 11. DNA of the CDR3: TGTGCCGAATCCTGGACAGGGGGGCCGTACGAGCAGTACTTC. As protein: CAESWTGGPYEQYF.

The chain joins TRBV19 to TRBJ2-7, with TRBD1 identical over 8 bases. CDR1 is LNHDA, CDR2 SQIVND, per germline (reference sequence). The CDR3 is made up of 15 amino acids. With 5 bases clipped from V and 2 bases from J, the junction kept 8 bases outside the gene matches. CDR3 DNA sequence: TGTGCCAGTAGTGTTCGACAGGGGCTGGCCTACGAGCAGTACTTC. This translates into CASSVRQGLAYEQYF.

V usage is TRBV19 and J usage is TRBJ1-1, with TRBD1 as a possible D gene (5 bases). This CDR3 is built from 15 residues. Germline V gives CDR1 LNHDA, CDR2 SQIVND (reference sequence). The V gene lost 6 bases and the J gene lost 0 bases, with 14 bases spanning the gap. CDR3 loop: CASRWGGGLNTEAFF. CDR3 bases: TGTGCCAGTAGATGGGGGGGAGGTTTGAACACTGAAGCTTTCTTT.

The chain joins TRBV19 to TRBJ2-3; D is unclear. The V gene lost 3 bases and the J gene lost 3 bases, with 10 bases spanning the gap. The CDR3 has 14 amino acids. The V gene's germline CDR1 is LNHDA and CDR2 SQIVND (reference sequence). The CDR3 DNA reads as TGTGCCAGTAGTATTGCGGTAGAGACAGATACGCAGTATTTT. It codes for CASSIAVETDTQYF.

CDR3 in DNA: TGTGCCAGCAGCTCGAAATTCGCTGGAAACACCATATATTTT. Translating it yields CASSSKFAGNTIYF. The V call is TRBV11-2, the J call TRBJ1-3; no firm D call. The CDR3 extends over 14 amino acids. V gave up 4 bases and J gave up 2 bases, with 9 bases separating them. Germline loops: CDR1 SGHAT, CDR2 FQNNGV. Full variable domain (rest looked up from reference TRBV11-2 and TRBJ1-3): EAGVAQSPRYKIIEKRQSVAFWCNPISGHATLYWYQQILGQGPKLLIQFQNNGVVDDSQLPKDRFSAERLKGVDSTLKIQPAKLEDSAVYLCASSSKFAGNTIYFGEGSWLTVV.

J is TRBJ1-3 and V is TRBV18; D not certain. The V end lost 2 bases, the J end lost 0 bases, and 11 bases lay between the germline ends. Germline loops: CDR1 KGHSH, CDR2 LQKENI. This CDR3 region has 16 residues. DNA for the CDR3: TGTGCCAGCTCACCAACATCAGGCAGCTCTGGAAACACCATATATTTT. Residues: CASSPTSGSSGNTIYF.

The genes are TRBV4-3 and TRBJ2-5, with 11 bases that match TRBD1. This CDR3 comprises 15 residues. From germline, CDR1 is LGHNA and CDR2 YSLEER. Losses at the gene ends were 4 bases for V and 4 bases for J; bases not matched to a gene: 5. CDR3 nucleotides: TGCGCCAGCAGCCCCAGGACAGGGGGCTTAGAGACCCAGTACTTC. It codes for CASSPRTGGLETQYF.

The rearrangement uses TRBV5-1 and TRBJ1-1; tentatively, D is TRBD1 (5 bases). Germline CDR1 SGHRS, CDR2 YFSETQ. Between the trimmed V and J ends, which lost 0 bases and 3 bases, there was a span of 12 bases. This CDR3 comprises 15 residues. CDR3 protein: CASSLDGLGDTEAFF. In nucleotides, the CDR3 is TGCGCCAGCAGCTTGGATGGATTGGGGGACACTGAAGCTTTCTTT.

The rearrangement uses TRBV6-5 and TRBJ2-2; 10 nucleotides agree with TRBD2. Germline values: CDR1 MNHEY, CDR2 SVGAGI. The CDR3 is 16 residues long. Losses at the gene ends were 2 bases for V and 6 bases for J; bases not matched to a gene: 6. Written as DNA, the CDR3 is TGTGCCAGCAGTTACGAAACTAGCGGGACGGCCGGGGAGCTGTTTTTT. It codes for CASSYETSGTAGELFF.

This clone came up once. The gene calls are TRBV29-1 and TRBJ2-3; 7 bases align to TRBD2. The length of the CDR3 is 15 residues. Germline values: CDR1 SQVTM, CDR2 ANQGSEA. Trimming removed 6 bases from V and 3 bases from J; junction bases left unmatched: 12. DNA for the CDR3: TGCAGCGTGCCCCCTCGGAGTAGCGGGACAGATACGCAGTATTTT. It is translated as CSVPPRSSGTDTQYF.

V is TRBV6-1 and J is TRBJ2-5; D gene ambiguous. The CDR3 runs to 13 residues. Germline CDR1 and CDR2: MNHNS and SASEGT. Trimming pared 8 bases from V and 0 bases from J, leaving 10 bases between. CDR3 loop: CASAPAYQETQYF. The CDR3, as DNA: TGTGCCAGCGCCCCGGCCTACCAAGAGACCCAGTACTTC.